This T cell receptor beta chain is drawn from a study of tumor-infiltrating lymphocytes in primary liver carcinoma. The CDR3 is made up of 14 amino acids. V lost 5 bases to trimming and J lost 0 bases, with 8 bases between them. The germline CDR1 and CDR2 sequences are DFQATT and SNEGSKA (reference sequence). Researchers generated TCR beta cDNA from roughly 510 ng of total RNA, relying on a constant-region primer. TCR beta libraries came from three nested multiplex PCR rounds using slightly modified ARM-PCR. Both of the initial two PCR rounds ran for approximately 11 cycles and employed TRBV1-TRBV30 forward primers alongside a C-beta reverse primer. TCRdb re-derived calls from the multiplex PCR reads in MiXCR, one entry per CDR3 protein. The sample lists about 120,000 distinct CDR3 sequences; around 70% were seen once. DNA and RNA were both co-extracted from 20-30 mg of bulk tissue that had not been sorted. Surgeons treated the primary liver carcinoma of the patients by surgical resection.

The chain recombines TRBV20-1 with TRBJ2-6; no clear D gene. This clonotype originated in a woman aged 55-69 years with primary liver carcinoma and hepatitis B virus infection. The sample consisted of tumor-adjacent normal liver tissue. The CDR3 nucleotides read TGCAGTGCTTGGACCGGCTCTGGGGCCAACGTCCTGACTTTC. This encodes CSAWTGSGANVLTF.